A single sample gave rise to the 14 T cell receptor beta chains below, sequenced in a study of T cells expressing NK-cell markers. TCRdb reprocessed the 5' RACE reads and reports one entry per CDR3 protein, with no DNA. The specimen's table records approximately 550,000 distinct CDR3 sequences. The sequenced material came from blood T cells: a sorted CD56 or NKG2C T cell subset, CD4+ or CD8+ T cells, or bulk PBMC T cells (not recorded which). These receptors were taken from a man between 18 and 35 years old in good health.

The CDR3 reads CASSQSSYRAKTGELFF. The chain joins TRBV23-1 to TRBJ2-2; with no DNA, the TCRdb D assignment of TRBD1 cannot be verified. TRBV23-1 counts as an open reading frame of uncertain function. The CDR3 sequence is 17 residues long.

The chain uses TRBV12-3 or TRBV12-4 and TRBJ2-1; the D call from TCRdb, TRBD2, cannot be confirmed without DNA. This CDR3 region has 16 residues. The CDR3 here is CASTPSSVSSYNEQFF.

The rearrangement joins TRBV24-1 to TRBJ2-3; TCRdb reports TRBD1, a call that lacks DNA to check it against. CDR3 length: 11 amino acids. Germline assignment: CDR1 KGHDR and CDR2 SFDVKD. The CDR3 protein is CATGPLGAQYF.

The chain joins TRBV10-3 to TRBJ2-2. The germline gives CDR1 ENHRY, CDR2 SYGVKD. The CDR3 length is 14 residues. The CDR3 loop is CAISDRSVPGELFF.

The rearrangement links TRBV9 to TRBJ2-7; TCRdb gives TRBD1 as the D gene, but with no DNA this cannot be confirmed. Germline V CDR1 and CDR2: SGDLS, YYNGEE. The CDR3 consists of 16 residues. The CDR3 here is CASSAPLTGSYYEQYF.

This CDR3 is CASSQGVEGRLNTEAFF. V and J are TRBV3-1 and TRBJ1-1; TCRdb's D call, TRBD1, is unchecked because there is no DNA. This CDR3 is built from 17 residues. From germline, CDR1 is LGHDT and CDR2 YNNKEL (reference sequence).

The gene calls are TRBV4-3 and TRBJ2-7; TCRdb gives TRBD2 as the D gene, but with no DNA this cannot be confirmed. CDR1 is LGHNA and CDR2 is YSLEER in the germline V gene. The CDR3 spans 17 residues. CDR3 loop: CASSQDLGVSGSDEQYF.

The CDR3: CASSPAGAPSTDTQYF. The chain uses TRBV12-3 or TRBV12-4 and TRBJ2-3. This CDR3 has 16 residues.

The chain recombines TRBV3-1 with TRBJ1-6; TCRdb outputs TRBD1, but without DNA this stays unchecked. CDR3 length: 15 residues. Germline V gives CDR1 LGHDT, CDR2 YNNKEL (reference sequence). The CDR3 here is CASSERQKDNSPLHF.

The gene calls are TRBV3-1 and TRBJ2-5; no DNA is available, so the TRBD1 call from TCRdb remains unchecked. Germline assignment: CDR1 LGHDT and CDR2 YNNKEL (reference sequence). The CDR3 runs to 14 residues. CDR3 residues: CASRETLGQETQYF.

V gene TRBV2 combines with J gene TRBJ2-3; TCRdb's assignment of TRBD1 cannot be checked, as there is no DNA. CDR3 size: 16 residues. Looked up from germline, CDR1 is SNHLY and CDR2 is FYNNEI. Here the CDR3 reads CASSRGTGGSADTQYF.

V gene TRBV29-1 combines with J gene TRBJ2-5; absent DNA, TCRdb's TRBD2 call cannot be checked. Germline V lookup: CDR1 SQVTM, CDR2 ANQGSEA. The length of the CDR3 is 16 residues. This CDR3 reads CSVEDRISRAQETQYF.

The CDR3 protein is CASSPPGPNYGYTF. This sequence joins TRBV7-2 and TRBJ1-2; the D call from TCRdb, TRBD1, cannot be confirmed without DNA. Germline V gives CDR1 SGHTA, CDR2 FQGNSA. The CDR3 spans 14 residues.

The chain employs TRBV24-1 and TRBJ2-1; the TCRdb D gene call, TRBD1, has no DNA to confirm it. The CDR3 length is 15 residues. Germline CDR1 reads KGHDR; CDR2 reads SFDVKD. CDR3 sequence: CATSDGTNGSNEQFF.